The 10 T cell receptor beta chains listed next were all sequenced from one sample in a study of metastatic and nonmetastatic thyroid tumors. TCRdb re-clonotyped the PCR reads through MiXCR. The data hold about 93,000 clones, with approximately 12% observed a single time. All patients reached thyroid surgery having received no treatment beforehand. Sequencing was done on a sample of blood. The origin of the receptors is a female donor with papillary thyroid cancer or a benign thyroid nodule (not recorded which). Some clones in this sample may be carry-over from other donors' samples.

This clone was recorded at least ten times. The V call is TRBV6-4, the J call TRBJ1-2, with D perhaps matching TRBD1 (5 bases). Deletions cut 6 bases from V and 7 bases from J, with 18 bases between. The CDR3 contains 14 residues. Germline loops: CDR1 MRHNA, CDR2 SNTAGT. The CDR3 DNA is TGTGCCAGCAGCCGGGACTCAAGGGAGGGTGGCTACACCTTC. It is translated as CASSRDSREGGYTF.

This clone was seen at least ten times. This chain links TRBV5-1 with TRBJ2-1; D is ambiguous. The V end was cut by 0 bases, the J end by 6 bases, with 10 bases between. This CDR3 contains 14 residues. Germline CDR1 SGHRS, CDR2 YFSETQ. CDR3 region: CASSLVYSRNEQFF. In nucleotides, the CDR3 is TGCGCCAGCAGCTTGGTATACAGTCGCAATGAGCAGTTCTTC.

There are many counts of this clone. The chain is built from TRBV7-6 and TRBJ2-2; 12 bases match TRBD2. Germline CDR1 and CDR2: SGHVS and FNYEAQ. Unmatched junction bases numbered 6, after V lost 4 bases and J lost 6 bases. This CDR3 comprises 16 residues. The CDR3 nucleotides are TGTGCCAGCAGCTCCAGACTAGCGGGAGTGGCCGGGGAGCTGTTTTTT. Protein: CASSSRLAGVAGELFF.

This clone appeared a few times. The chain uses TRBV28 and TRBJ1-1; a possible D gene is TRBD1 (5 bases). V was cut by 6 bases and J by 1 base, with 18 bases left in between. The CDR3 is 16 amino acids. Germline V gene data show CDR1 as MDHEN and CDR2 as SYDVKM. CDR3 in amino acids: CASSLDGRGRNTEAFF. The CDR3 DNA reads as TGTGCCAGCAGCTTAGATGGTCGGGGGAGGAACACTGAAGCTTTCTTT.

This clone was picked up many times. J is TRBJ2-1 and V is TRBV28; 7 nucleotides line up with TRBD2. Germline trimming cut 8 bases from V and 8 bases from J; bases unmatched to any gene: 15. This CDR3 has 15 amino acids. Germline CDR1 reads MDHEN; CDR2 reads SYDVKM. DNA of the CDR3: TGTGCCAGCTCCGGGCTAGCGGTTACCGGGCATGAGCAGTTCTTC. It yields the protein CASSGLAVTGHEQFF.

This clone appeared a few times. It may be a read error: a sequence one base away is much more abundant. V and J are TRBV18 and TRBJ2-5, with 9 bases lining up with TRBD1. Germline V gene data show CDR1 as KGHSH and CDR2 as LQKENI. This CDR3 is 15 amino acids long. The CDR3: CASSDRGGGQETQHF. Written as DNA, the CDR3 is TGTGCCAGCTCGGACAGGGGCGGGGGACAAGAGACCCAGCACTTC.

This chain uses TRBV30 with TRBJ2-7, with D uncertain. Trimming took 4 bases from V and 5 from J, leaving 9 bases between them. The CDR3 totals 11 residues. Germline V gene lookup returns CDR1 GTSNPN and CDR2 SVGIG (reference sequence). CDR3 bases: TGTGCCTGGACCTCTCTTCACGAGCAGTACTTC. It encodes CAWTSLHEQYF.

This clone was seen at least ten times. This same CDR3 is encoded by further DNA sequences in the sample. This sequence joins TRBV20-1 and TRBJ1-3; D is unresolved. V lost 6 bases and J 4 bases, leaving 16 bases between the germline ends. The V gene's germline CDR1 is DFQATT and CDR2 SNEGSKA (reference sequence). CDR3 length equals 14 residues. The CDR3 sequence: CSAPDLRGGNTIYF. CDR3 nucleotide sequence: TGCAGTGCCCCCGACCTGAGAGGCGGAAACACCATATATTTT.

About this clone itself: This may come from a read error, since a much larger clone is one base off. J is TRBJ1-1 and V is TRBV7-9, with 8 bases lining up with TRBD1. CDR1 is SEHNR, CDR2 FQNEAQ, per germline (reference sequence). This CDR3 contains 14 residues. The V gene end was trimmed by 6 bases and the J gene end by 4 bases; junction bases not matched to a gene: 7. CDR3 in amino acids: CASRKQGAVTEAFF. As DNA, the CDR3 is TGTGCCAGCAGAAAGCAGGGGGCGGTCACTGAAGCTTTCTTT.

This chain connects TRBV18 to TRBJ2-1; 7 bases fit TRBD1. Germline V CDR1 and CDR2: KGHSH, LQKENI. J gave up 2 bases and V 3 bases, and 4 bases lay outside the gene matches. This CDR3 comprises 15 residues. The CDR3 bases are TGTGCCAGCTCACCTCCCGGGACAGCCTACAATGAGCAGTTCTTC. It is translated as CASSPPGTAYNEQFF. The whole variable domain, remainder taken from reference TRBV18 and TRBJ2-1, is NAGVMQNPRHLVRRRGQEARLRCSPMKGHSHVYWYRQLPEEGLKFMVYLQKENIIDESGMPKERFSAEFPKEGPSILRIQQVVRGDSAAYFCASSPPGTAYNEQFFGPGTRLTVL.